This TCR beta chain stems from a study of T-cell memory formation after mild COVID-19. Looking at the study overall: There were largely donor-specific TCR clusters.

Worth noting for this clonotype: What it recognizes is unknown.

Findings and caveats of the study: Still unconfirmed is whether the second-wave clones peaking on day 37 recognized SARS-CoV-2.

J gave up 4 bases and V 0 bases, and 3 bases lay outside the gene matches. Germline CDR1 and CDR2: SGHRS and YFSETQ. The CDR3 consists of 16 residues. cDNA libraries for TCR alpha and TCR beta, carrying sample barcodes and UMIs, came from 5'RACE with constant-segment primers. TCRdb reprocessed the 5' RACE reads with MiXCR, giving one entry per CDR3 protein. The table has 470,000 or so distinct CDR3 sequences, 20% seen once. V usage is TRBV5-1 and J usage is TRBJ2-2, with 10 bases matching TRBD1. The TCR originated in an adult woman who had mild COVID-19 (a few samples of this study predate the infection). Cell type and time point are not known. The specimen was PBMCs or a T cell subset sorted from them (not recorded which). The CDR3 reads CASSLGRDRGTGELFF. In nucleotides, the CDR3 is TGCGCCAGCAGCTTGGGCCGGGACAGGGGCACCGGGGAGCTGTTTTTT.